This T cell receptor beta chain originates from a study of T cell repertoires in cytomegalovirus infection. Study-wide background: It can be stated that public TCR beta signatures indicated CMV infection as well as a matching HLA type. The study's findings and limits: HLA-C-restricted CMV clonotypes gave the most frequent clonotype in two of eight donors.

CDR3 length equals 18 residues. Trimming took 6 bases from V and 4 from J; bases not matched to a gene: 13. Germline CDR1 and CDR2: SGDLS and YYNGEE. TCRdb reprocessed the reads with MiXCR, giving one entry per CDR3 protein. The sample holds 350,000 to 550,000 distinct CDR3 sequences, approximately 31% seen once. Only a few counts were recorded for this clonotype. The antigen is not known. The V and J genes are TRBV9 and TRBJ1-6; 10 bases are a match to TRBD1. This receptor was obtained from a human donor in good health (CMV status not recorded). Some clones in this sample may be carry-over from other donors' samples. Sequencing was performed on PBMCs. Written as DNA, the CDR3 is TGTGCCAGCAACAGGGGGGGGACAGGGGAGAAATATAATTCACCCCTCCACTTT. Encoded protein: CASNRGGTGEKYNSPLHF.